The 6 T cell receptor beta chains in this list originate from one sample, sequenced in a study of cytomegalovirus exposure and HLA in healthy donors. Primers included in the PCR were 60 Vbeta and 13 Jbeta primers. Here immunoSEQ multiplex PCR was the method, and the copy in TCRdb shows in-frame clones only, minus some. The profile covers 180,000 or so clones, with 76% appearing a single time and roughly 1.6% taken by the ten largest. Sample: PBMCs. The source is a man younger than 35 in good health and CMV-seronegative.

J is TRBJ2-7 and V is TRBV7-9, with D tentatively TRBD1 (6 bases). The CDR3 is 13 residues long. The germline gives CDR1 SEHNR, CDR2 FQNEAQ (reference sequence). The V and J ends lost 1 base and 6 bases respectively, with 10 bases between them. In DNA, the CDR3 is TGTGCCAGCAGCTTAGGGTCAGGGGTCGAGCAGTACTTC. Translation: CASSLGSGVEQYF.

The rearrangement uses TRBV27 and TRBJ2-1; D possibly corresponds to TRBD2 (5 bases). Germline-derived CDR1 and CDR2 are MNHEY and SMNVEV (reference sequence). Deletions cut 5 bases from V and 6 bases from J, with 26 bases between. This CDR3 comprises 18 residues. CDR3 coding DNA: TGTGCCAGCAGTGACCTACGGGTAGCGTTTGGCCGGGTCAATGAGCAGTTCTTC. Its translation: CASSDLRVAFGRVNEQFF.

The chain joins TRBV5-5 to TRBJ1-2; D is unresolved. Germline V gene sequence: CDR1 SGHKS, CDR2 YYEKEE (reference sequence). V was cut by 1 base and J by 3 bases, with 10 bases left in between. This CDR3 comprises 14 residues. The CDR3 sequence: CASSLSLQYYGYTF. Here the CDR3 DNA reads TGTGCCAGCAGCTTGAGTCTGCAGTACTATGGCTACACCTTC.

Comment on this clone: The sample contains more than one DNA sequence encoding this CDR3. The CDR3 DNA sequence: TGTGCCAGCAGCGTAGGCCAGGGTAGCAATCAGCCCCAGCATTTT. Protein: CASSVGQGSNQPQHF. The genes are TRBV9 and TRBJ1-5; D perhaps matches TRBD1 (5 bases). Germline CDR1 SGDLS, CDR2 YYNGEE. V was cut by 0 bases and J by 0 bases, with 7 bases left in between. The CDR3 consists of 15 residues.

The DNA of the CDR3 is TGTGCCAGCAGTTACTCGACAAGTGGCAATCAGCCCCAGCATTTT. As protein: CASSYSTSGNQPQHF. The rearrangement uses TRBV6-5 and TRBJ1-5; D ambiguous. V shed 0 bases and J shed 2 bases, with 8 bases lying between them. This CDR3 is 15 amino acids long. The germline CDR1 and CDR2 sequences are MNHEY and SVGAGI.

The V and J genes are TRBV20-1 and TRBJ1-2; D uncertain. Germline-derived CDR1 and CDR2 are DFQATT and SNEGSKA (reference sequence). This CDR3 is 11 amino acids long. V was clipped by 5 bases and J by 7 bases, with 11 bases between them. This CDR3 is CSAPLSGGYTF. The CDR3, as DNA: TGCAGTGCTCCCCTAAGCGGTGGCTACACCTTC.